This is a list of T cell receptor beta chains from one sample in a study of Graves' ophthalmopathy and Graves' hyperthyroidism. TCRdb analysed the multiplex PCR reads with MiXCR anew, one entry per CDR3 protein. Of hundreds of thousands of distinct CDR3 sequences in the sample, 15% are singletons; the top ten hold approximately 7%. Material: peripheral blood. The receptors stem from a woman between 18 and 29 years old with stable Graves' hyperthyroidism. The CDR3 runs from the conserved cysteine through the conserved F or W. D genes are given only for firm matches. Clone size appears in some rows only: once, few, many, or a class for an expanded clone.

J gene,V gene,D gene,clone size,CDR3 length,CDR3 protein,CDR3 DNA
TRBJ2-5,TRBV9,NA,many,15,CASSQGNLYQETQYF,TGTGCCAGCAGCCAGGGTAACCTGTACCAAGAGACCCAGTACTTC
TRBJ2-7,TRBV6-5,NA,once,15,CASSFYRDTTYEQYF,TGTGCCAGCAGTTTCTACCGGGACACGACCTACGAGCAGTACTTC
TRBJ1-2,TRBV19,NA,many,12,CASSLGTFGYTF,TGTGCCAGTAGCCTCGGGACATTTGGCTACACCTTC
TRBJ2-7,TRBV6-1,TRBD1,many,14,CASRESGQGYEQYF,TGTGCCAGCAGAGAATCGGGACAGGGCTACGAGCAGTACTTC
TRBJ2-5,TRBV2,NA,many,14,CASSTGTYQETQYF,TGTGCCAGCAGTACCGGGACTTACCAAGAGACCCAGTACTTC
TRBJ1-1,TRBV12-3/TRBV12-4,NA,many,14,CASSQTRRNTEAFF,TGTGCCAGCAGCCAAACTCGTAGGAACACTGAAGCTTTCTTT
TRBJ1-6,TRBV4-1,NA,many,17,CASSHLQDEGGHKPLHF,TGCGCCAGCAGCCACCTCCAGGACGAAGGGGGTCATAAACCCCTCCACTTT
TRBJ2-7,TRBV2,TRBD2,many,12,CASRGGLNEQYF,TGTGCCAGCCGGGGGGGCCTCAACGAGCAGTACTTC
TRBJ2-5,TRBV29-1,NA,many,13,CSVEVSSSETQYF,TGCAGCGTTGAAGTTAGCTCCAGTGAGACCCAGTACTTC
TRBJ1-5,TRBV20-1,TRBD1,many,15,CSAAQGSGVNQPQHF,TGCAGTGCTGCACAGGGGTCTGGCGTGAATCAGCCCCAGCATTTT
TRBJ2-5,TRBV4-1,NA,many,13,CASSQVVQETQYF,TGCGCCAGCAGCCAAGTAGTTCAGGAGACCCAGTACTTC
TRBJ1-1,TRBV10-3,TRBD1,many,13,CASWTGGSTEAFF,TGTGCCTCTTGGACAGGCGGGAGCACTGAAGCTTTCTTT
TRBJ1-1,TRBV6-1,TRBD1,NA,15,CASSVGQGWEGEAFF,TGTGCCAGCAGTGTAGGACAGGGCTGGGAGGGTGAAGCTTTCTTT
TRBJ2-2,TRBV6-2/TRBV6-3,TRBD1,many,15,CASSSGTGFTGELFF,TGTGCCAGCAGCTCCGGGACAGGGTTTACCGGGGAGCTGTTTTTT
TRBJ1-5,TRBV28,NA,NA,17,CASTLVGSGDSNQPQHF,TGTGCCAGCACCTTAGTTGGGTCAGGGGATAGCAATCAGCCCCAGCATTTT
TRBJ1-2,TRBV7-3,NA,NA,15,CASSLIAGSGYGYTF,TGTGCCAGCAGCTTAATCGCGGGGAGCGGGTATGGCTACACCTTC
TRBJ2-7,TRBV7-8,TRBD1,once,17,CASSLLDRTGEAYEQYF,TGTGCCAGCAGCTTATTGGACAGGACAGGGGAAGCCTACGAGCAGTACTTC
TRBJ2-7,TRBV11-2,NA,NA,14,CASSLEHGPYEQYF,TGTGCCAGCAGCTTAGAGCACGGACCCTACGAGCAGTACTTC
TRBJ1-5,TRBV6-6,TRBD1,many,20,CASSYGGGQGAQYSNQPQHF,TGTGCCAGCAGTTACGGGGGGGGACAGGGGGCCCAGTATAGCAATCAGCCCCAGCATTTT
TRBJ2-1,TRBV7-8,NA,NA,11,CASSGGGPLFF,TGTGCCAGCAGTGGGGGTGGGCCTCTGTTCTTC
TRBJ1-1,TRBV6-4,NA,many,13,CASSERDNTEAFF,TGTGCCAGCAGTGAACGGGACAACACTGAAGCTTTCTTT
TRBJ2-7,TRBV2,NA,many,16,CASSEGVGILAYEQYF,TGTGCCAGCAGTGAAGGGGTTGGGATTTTGGCCTACGAGCAGTACTTC
TRBJ1-2,TRBV6-5,NA,NA,14,CASSSSGTFYGYTF,TGTGCCAGCAGTTCGAGCGGGACCTTCTATGGCTACACCTTC
TRBJ1-3,TRBV2,NA,NA,13,CASSRRFRNTIYF,TGTGCCAGCAGTCGAAGGTTTAGAAACACCATATATTTT
TRBJ2-2,TRBV25-1,NA,many,15,CASSSLDLNTGELFF,TGTGCCAGCAGCAGCCTGGACTTGAACACCGGGGAGCTGTTTTTT
TRBJ1-1,TRBV28,TRBD1,NA,17,CASSPISRAGGVIEAFF,TGTGCCAGCAGTCCGATCTCCAGGGCAGGGGGGGTTATAGAAGCTTTCTTT
TRBJ2-5,TRBV29-1,TRBD2,many,12,CSVLAGEETQYF,TGCAGCGTCCTAGCGGGAGAAGAGACCCAGTACTTC
TRBJ2-5,TRBV11-2,NA,many,16,CASSLGGGGRVETQYF,TGTGCCAGCAGCTTAGGAGGGGGGGGGCGCGTGGAGACCCAGTACTTC
TRBJ1-6,TRBV4-1,NA,many,17,CASSQIQGRQSNSPLHF,TGCGCCAGCAGCCAAATCCAAGGGAGACAGTCCAATTCACCCCTCCACTTT
TRBJ1-6,TRBV2,TRBD1,many,18,CASSSGWDRGLVGSPLHF,TGTGCCAGCAGTTCCGGGTGGGACAGGGGGCTAGTCGGGTCACCCCTCCACTTT
TRBJ1-2,TRBV27,NA,NA,13,CASSPWTSYGYTF,TGTGCCAGCAGTCCCTGGACTAGTTATGGCTACACCTTC
TRBJ1-1,TRBV29-1,NA,NA,12,CSVSTGVTEAFF,TGCAGCGTATCCACGGGAGTCACTGAAGCTTTCTTT
TRBJ1-3,TRBV6-2/TRBV6-3,NA,many,15,CASSYSTRDGNTIYF,TGTGCCAGCAGTTACTCCACCAGGGATGGAAACACCATATATTTT
TRBJ1-5,TRBV24-1,NA,many,13,CATSGPSNQPQHF,TGTGCCACCAGTGGCCCTAGCAATCAGCCCCAGCATTTT
TRBJ2-2,TRBV19,NA,NA,19,CASSPLSTGRGSNTGELFF,TGTGCCAGTAGTCCATTATCGACAGGACGGGGATCGAACACCGGGGAGCTGTTTTTT
TRBJ1-6,TRBV12-3/TRBV12-4,NA,many,15,CASSSPLEQNSPLHF,TGTGCCAGCAGTTCACCCCTGGAACAGAATTCACCCCTCCACTTT
TRBJ2-4,TRBV6-5,TRBD1,many,13,CASSRDRKNIQYF,TGTGCCAGCAGCCGGGACAGGAAAAACATTCAGTACTTC
TRBJ2-7,TRBV6-5,NA,many,11,CASSYGSEQYF,TGTGCCAGCAGTTACGGGTCCGAGCAGTACTTC
TRBJ2-6,TRBV6-2/TRBV6-3,NA,NA,14,CASTHRAGANVLTF,TGTGCCAGCACCCACAGGGCTGGGGCCAACGTCCTGACTTTC
TRBJ2-2,TRBV12-3/TRBV12-4,NA,many,12,CASSSSTGELFF,TGTGCCAGCAGTTCTTCCACCGGGGAGCTGTTTTTT
TRBJ2-6,TRBV2,NA,many,17,CASSVMGMGSGANVLTF,TGTGCCAGCAGTGTAATGGGAATGGGCTCTGGGGCCAACGTCCTGACTTTC
TRBJ2-5,TRBV6-5,NA,many,16,CASRPLSSGEVETQYF,TGTGCCAGCAGACCTCTAAGTTCAGGGGAAGTAGAGACCCAGTACTTC
TRBJ1-5,TRBV29-1,NA,many,12,CSVSVGEQPQHF,TGCAGCGTTTCAGTGGGGGAGCAGCCCCAGCATTTT
TRBJ1-5,TRBV6-1,NA,many,14,CASRFWGFNQPQHF,TGTGCCAGCAGATTCTGGGGTTTCAATCAGCCCCAGCATTTT
TRBJ1-1,TRBV5-1,NA,NA,16,CASTPGSRILNTEAFF,TGCGCCAGTACCCCAGGGTCCAGGATACTAAACACTGAAGCTTTCTTT
TRBJ2-7,TRBV7-2,NA,NA,15,CASSTLQASGYEQYF,TGTGCCAGCAGCACCTTACAGGCGTCGGGCTACGAGCAGTACTTC
TRBJ2-7,TRBV2,NA,many,12,CASKRGGNEQYF,TGTGCCAGCAAAAGGGGGGGAAACGAGCAGTACTTC
TRBJ2-7,TRBV6-1,NA,many,14,CASSRDLSSYEQYF,TGTGCCAGCAGTCGGGACTTGAGCTCCTACGAGCAGTACTTC
TRBJ2-4,TRBV12-5,NA,many,16,CASASRDPNSKNIQYF,TGTGCTAGTGCCTCCAGGGACCCGAATTCCAAAAACATTCAGTACTTC
TRBJ2-7,TRBV2,NA,NA,15,CASSEGVGLTYEQYF,TGTGCCAGCAGTGAAGGGGTAGGTTTAACCTACGAGCAGTACTTC